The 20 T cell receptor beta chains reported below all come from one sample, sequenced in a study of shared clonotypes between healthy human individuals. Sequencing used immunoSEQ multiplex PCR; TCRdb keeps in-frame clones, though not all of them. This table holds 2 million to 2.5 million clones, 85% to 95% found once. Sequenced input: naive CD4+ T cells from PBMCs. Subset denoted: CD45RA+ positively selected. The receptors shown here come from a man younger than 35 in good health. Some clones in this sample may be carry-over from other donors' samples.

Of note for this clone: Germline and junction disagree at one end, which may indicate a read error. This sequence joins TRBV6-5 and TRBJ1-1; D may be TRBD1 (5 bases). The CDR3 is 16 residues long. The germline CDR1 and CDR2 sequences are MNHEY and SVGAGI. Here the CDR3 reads CASSYYDRMGHTEAFF. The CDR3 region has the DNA TGTGCCAGCAGCTACTACGACAGAATGGGGCACACTGAAGCTTTCTTT.

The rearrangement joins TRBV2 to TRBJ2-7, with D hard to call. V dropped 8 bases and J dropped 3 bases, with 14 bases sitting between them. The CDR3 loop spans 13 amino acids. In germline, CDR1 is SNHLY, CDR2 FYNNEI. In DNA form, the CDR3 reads TGTGCCAGCGGCCAAGATGGGTACTACGAGCAGTACTTC. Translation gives CASGQDGYYEQYF.

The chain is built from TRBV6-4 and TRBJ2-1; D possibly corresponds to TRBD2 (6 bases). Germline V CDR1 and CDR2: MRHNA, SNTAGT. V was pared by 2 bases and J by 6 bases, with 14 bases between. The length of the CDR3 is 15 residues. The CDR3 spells CASSDPTGSVNEQFF. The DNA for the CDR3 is TGTGCCAGCAGTGACCCTACCGGGAGCGTCAATGAGCAGTTCTTC.

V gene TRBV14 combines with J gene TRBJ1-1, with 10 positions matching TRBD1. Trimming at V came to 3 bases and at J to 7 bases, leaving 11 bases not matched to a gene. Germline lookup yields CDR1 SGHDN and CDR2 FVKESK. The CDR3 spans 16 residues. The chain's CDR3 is CASSHWDRGREGEAFF. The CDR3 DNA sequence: TGTGCCAGCAGCCACTGGGACAGGGGAAGGGAAGGTGAAGCTTTCTTT.

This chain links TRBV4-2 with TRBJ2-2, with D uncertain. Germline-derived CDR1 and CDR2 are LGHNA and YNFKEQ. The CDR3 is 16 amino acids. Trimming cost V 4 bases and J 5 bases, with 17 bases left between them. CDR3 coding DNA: TGTGCCAGCAGCCCAAGATACGTGACAACTACCGGGGAGCTGTTTTTT. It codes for CASSPRYVTTTGELFF.

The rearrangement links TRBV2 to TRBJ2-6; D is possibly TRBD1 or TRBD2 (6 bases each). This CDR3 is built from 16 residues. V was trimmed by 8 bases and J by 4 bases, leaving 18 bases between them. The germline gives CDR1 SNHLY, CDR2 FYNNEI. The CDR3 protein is CASSDRGDPGANVLTF. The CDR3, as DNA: TGTGCCAGCTCCGATAGGGGGGATCCCGGGGCCAACGTCCTGACTTTC.

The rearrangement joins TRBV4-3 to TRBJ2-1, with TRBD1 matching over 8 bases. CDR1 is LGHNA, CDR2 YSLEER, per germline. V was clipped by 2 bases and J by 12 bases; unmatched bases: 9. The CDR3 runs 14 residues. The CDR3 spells CASSQPTGGGRQFF. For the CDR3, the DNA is TGCGCCAGCAGCCAACCCACAGGGGGTGGGCGGCAGTTCTTC.

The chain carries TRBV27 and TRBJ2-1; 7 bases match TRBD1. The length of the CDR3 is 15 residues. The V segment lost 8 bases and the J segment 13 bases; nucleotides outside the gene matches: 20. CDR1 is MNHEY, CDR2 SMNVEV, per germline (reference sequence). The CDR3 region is CASGTPRDSLLNQFF. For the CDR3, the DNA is TGTGCCAGCGGAACCCCCCGGGACAGCCTCCTTAACCAGTTCTTC.

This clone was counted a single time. The chain's CDR3 is CASSQVTPGTSGNKETQYF. The CDR3 DNA follows: TGCGCCAGCTCTCAAGTCACACCCGGGACTAGCGGGAATAAAGAGACCCAGTACTTC. The chain uses TRBV23-1 and TRBJ2-5, with 13 bases aligning to TRBD2. TRBV23-1 is an open reading frame, and its role is uncertain. Germline trimming cut 8 bases from V and 3 bases from J; bases unmatched to any gene: 18. This CDR3 comprises 19 residues.

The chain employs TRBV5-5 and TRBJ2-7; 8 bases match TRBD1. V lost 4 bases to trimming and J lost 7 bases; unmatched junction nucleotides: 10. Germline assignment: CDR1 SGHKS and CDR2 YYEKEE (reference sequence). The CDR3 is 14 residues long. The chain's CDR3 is CASSPQTGVGEQYF. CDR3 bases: TGTGCCAGCAGCCCCCAGACAGGGGTGGGGGAGCAGTACTTC.

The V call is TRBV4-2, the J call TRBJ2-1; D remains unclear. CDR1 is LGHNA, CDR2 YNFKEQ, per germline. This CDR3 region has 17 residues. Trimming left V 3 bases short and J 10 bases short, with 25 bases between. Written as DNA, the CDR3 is TGTGCCAGCAGCCACGAACCCTTGAGAACGGGTCCTCGCGAGCAGTTCTTC. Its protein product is CASSHEPLRTGPREQFF.

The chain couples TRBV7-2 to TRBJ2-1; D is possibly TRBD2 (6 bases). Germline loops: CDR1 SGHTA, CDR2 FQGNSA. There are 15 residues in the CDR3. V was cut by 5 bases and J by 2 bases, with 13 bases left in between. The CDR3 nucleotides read TGTGCCAGCAGCCTACGTAGCGGACCCTACAATGAGCAGTTCTTC. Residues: CASSLRSGPYNEQFF.

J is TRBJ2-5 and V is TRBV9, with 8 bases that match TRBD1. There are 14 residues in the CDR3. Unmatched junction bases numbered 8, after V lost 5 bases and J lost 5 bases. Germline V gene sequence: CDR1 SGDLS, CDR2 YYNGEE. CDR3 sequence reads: CASSRTGIKETQYF. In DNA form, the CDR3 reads TGTGCCAGCAGTAGGACAGGGATAAAGGAGACCCAGTACTTC.

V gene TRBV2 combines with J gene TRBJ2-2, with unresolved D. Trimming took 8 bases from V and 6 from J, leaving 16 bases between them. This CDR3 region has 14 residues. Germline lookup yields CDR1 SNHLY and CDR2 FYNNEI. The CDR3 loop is CASVLVVQSGELFF. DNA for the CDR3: TGTGCCAGCGTTTTGGTGGTTCAGTCCGGGGAGCTGTTTTTT.

This chain's CDR3 is CASSVDGSRNEQFF. The DNA for the CDR3 is TGTGCCAGCAGCGTAGATGGTAGTCGGAATGAGCAGTTCTTC. This chain links TRBV9 with TRBJ2-1; D gene uncertain. Germline V gives CDR1 SGDLS, CDR2 YYNGEE. CDR3 size: 14 residues. The V end was cut by 0 bases, the J end by 7 bases, with 11 bases between.

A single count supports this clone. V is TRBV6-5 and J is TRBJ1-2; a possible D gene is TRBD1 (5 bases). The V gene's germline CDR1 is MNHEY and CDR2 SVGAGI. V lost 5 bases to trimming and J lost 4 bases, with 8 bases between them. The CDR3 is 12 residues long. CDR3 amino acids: CASSGRGYGYTF. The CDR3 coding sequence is TGTGCCAGCAGTGGGAGGGGCTATGGCTACACCTTC.

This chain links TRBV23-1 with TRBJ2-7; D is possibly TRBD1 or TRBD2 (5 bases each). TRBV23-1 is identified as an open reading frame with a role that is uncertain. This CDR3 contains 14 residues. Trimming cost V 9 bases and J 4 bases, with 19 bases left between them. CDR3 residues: CARQNRDPEYEQYF. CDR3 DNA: TGCGCCAGACAAAACCGGGACCCGGAGTACGAGCAGTACTTC.

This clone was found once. Here the CDR3 reads CASSSSSGRDSYEQYF. The CDR3 DNA is TGTGCCAGCAGTTCATCTAGCGGGCGGGACTCCTACGAGCAGTACTTC. The chain recombines TRBV27 with TRBJ2-7, with 8 bases that match TRBD2. Germline CDR1 is MNHEY and CDR2 is SMNVEV (reference sequence). Unmatched junction bases numbered 8, after V lost 4 bases and J lost 0 bases. The length of the CDR3 is 16 residues.

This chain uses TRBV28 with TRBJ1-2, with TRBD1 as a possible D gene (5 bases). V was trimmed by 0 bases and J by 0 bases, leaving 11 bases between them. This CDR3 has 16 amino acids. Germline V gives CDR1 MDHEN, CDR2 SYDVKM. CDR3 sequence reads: CASSLWTARTNYGYTF. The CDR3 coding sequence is TGTGCCAGCAGTTTATGGACAGCAAGGACTAACTATGGCTACACCTTC.

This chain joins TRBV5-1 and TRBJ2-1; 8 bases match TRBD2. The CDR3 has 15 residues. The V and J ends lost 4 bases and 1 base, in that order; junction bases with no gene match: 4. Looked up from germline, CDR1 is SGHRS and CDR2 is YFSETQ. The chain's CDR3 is CASSISGDSYNEQFF. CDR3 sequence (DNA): TGCGCCAGCAGCATTAGCGGGGATTCCTACAATGAGCAGTTCTTC.